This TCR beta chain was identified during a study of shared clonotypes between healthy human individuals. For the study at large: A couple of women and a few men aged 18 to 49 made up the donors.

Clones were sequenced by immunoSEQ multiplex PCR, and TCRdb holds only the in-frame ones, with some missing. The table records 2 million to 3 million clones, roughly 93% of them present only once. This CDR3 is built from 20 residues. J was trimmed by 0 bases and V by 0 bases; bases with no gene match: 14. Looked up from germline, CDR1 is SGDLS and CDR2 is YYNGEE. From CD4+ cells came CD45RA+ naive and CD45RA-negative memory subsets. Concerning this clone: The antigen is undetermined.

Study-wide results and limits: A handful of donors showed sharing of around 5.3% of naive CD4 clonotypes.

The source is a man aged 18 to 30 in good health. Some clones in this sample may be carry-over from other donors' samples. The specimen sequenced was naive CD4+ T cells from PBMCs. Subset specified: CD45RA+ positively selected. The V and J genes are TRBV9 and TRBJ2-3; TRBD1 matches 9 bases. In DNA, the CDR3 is TGTGCCAGCAGCGTAGCTTCGGGGACAGGGTTCACCGCTAGCACAGATACGCAGTATTTT. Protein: CASSVASGTGFTASTDTQYF.